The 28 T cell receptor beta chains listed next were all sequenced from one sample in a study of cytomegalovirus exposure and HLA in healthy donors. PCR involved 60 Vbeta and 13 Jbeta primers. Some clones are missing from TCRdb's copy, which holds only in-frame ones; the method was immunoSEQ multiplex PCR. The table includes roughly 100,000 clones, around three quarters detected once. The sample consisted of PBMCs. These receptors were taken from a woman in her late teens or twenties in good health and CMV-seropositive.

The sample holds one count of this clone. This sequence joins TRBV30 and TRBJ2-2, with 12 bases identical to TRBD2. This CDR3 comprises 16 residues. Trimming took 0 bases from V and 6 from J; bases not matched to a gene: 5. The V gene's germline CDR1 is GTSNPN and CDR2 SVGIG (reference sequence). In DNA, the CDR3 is TGTGCCTGGAGTGTTTGGCTAGCGGGAGGGCCCGGGGAGCTGTTTTTT. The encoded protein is CAWSVWLAGGPGELFF. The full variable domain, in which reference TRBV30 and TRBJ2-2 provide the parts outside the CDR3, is SQTIHQWPATLVQPVGSPLSLECTVEGTSNPNLYWYRQAAGRGLQLLFYSVGIGQISSEVPQNLSASRPQDRQFILSSKKLLLSDSGFYLCAWSVWLAGGPGELFFGEGSRLTVL.

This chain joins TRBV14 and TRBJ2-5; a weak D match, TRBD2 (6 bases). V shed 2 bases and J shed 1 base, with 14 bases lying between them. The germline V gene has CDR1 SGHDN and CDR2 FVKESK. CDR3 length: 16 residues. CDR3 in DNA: TGTGCCAGCAGCCAACTGAATACGGGAGCCCAAGAGACCCAGTACTTC. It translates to CASSQLNTGAQETQYF.

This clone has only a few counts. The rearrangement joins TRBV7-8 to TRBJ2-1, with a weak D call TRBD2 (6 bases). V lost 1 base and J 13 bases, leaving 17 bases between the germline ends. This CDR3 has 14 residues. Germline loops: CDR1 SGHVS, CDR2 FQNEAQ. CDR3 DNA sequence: TGTGCCAGCAGCTTAGGGGGTGAGGCGGGATTTCAGTTCTTC. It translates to CASSLGGEAGFQFF. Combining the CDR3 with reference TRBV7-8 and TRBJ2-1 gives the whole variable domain GAGVSQSPRYKVAKRGQDVALRCDPISGHVSLFWYQQALGQGPEFLTYFQNEAQLDKSGLPSDRFFAERPEGSVSTLKIQRTQQEDSAVYLCASSLGGEAGFQFFGPGTRLTVL.

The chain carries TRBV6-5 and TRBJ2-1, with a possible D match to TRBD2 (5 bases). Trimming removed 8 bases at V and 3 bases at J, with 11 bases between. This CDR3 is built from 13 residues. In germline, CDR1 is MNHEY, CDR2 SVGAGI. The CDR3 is CASGAGLYNEQFF. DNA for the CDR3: TGTGCCAGCGGCGCGGGCCTCTACAATGAGCAGTTCTTC.

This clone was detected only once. The CDR3 sequence is CASSLGTFVSGNTIYF. CDR3 nucleotides: TGTGCCAGCAGCTTGGGGACATTCGTCTCTGGAAACACCATATATTTT. The chain combines TRBV7-9 with TRBJ1-3; TRBD1 might be the D (6 bases). The CDR3 spans 16 residues. The V gene lost 3 bases and the J gene lost 0 bases, with 12 bases spanning the gap. CDR1 is SEHNR, CDR2 FQNEAQ, per germline (reference sequence).

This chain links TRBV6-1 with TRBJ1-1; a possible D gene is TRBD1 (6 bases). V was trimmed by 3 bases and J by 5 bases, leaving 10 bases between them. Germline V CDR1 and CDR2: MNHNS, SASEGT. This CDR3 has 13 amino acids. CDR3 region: CASSEDRGTEAFF. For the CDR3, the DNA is TGTGCCAGCAGTGAGGACAGAGGGACTGAAGCTTTCTTT.

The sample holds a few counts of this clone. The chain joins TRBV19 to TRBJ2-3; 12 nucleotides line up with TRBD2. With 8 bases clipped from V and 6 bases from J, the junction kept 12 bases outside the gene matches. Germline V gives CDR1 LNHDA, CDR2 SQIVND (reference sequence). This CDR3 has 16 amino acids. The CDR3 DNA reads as TGTGCCAGTCCCAGCCGACTAGCGGGAGCCGAGGATACGCAGTATTTT. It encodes CASPSRLAGAEDTQYF.

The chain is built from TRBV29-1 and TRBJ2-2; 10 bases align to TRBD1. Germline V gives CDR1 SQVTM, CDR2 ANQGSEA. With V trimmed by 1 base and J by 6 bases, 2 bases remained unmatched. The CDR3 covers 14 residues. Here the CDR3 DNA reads TGCAGCGTTGAAGGGGGACAGGGGTCCGGGGAGCTGTTTTTT. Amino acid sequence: CSVEGGQGSGELFF.

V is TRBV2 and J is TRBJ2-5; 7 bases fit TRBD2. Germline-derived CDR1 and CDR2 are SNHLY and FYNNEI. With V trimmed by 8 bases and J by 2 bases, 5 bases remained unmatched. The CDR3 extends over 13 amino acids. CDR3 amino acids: CASLVGGQETQYF. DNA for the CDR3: TGTGCCAGCCTGGTGGGGGGGCAAGAGACCCAGTACTTC.

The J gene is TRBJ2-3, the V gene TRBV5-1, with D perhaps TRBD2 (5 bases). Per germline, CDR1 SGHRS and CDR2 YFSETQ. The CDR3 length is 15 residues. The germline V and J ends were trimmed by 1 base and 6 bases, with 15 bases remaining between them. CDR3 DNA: TGCGCCAGCAGCTTGAGCCTCTCCGAGGGCGATACGCAGTATTTT. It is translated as CASSLSLSEGDTQYF.

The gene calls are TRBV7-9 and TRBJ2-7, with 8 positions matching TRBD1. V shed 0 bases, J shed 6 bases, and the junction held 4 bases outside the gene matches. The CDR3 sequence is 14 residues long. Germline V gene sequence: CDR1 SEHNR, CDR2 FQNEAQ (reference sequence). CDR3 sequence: CASSLAAGGGEQYF. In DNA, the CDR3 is TGTGCCAGCAGCTTAGCGGCAGGGGGCGGCGAGCAGTACTTC.

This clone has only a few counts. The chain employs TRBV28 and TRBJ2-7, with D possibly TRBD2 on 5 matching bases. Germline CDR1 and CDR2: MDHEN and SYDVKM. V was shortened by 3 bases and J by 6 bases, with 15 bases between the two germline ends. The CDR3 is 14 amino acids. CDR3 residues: CASSFISGSREQYF. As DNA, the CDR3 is TGTGCCAGCAGTTTTATTTCGGGGTCTCGCGAGCAGTACTTC.

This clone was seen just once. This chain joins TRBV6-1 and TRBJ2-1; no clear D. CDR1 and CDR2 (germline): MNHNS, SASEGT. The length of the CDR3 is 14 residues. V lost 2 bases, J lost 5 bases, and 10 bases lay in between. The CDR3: CASSEWSRNNEQFF. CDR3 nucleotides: TGTGCCAGCAGTGAATGGTCTAGGAACAATGAGCAGTTCTTC.

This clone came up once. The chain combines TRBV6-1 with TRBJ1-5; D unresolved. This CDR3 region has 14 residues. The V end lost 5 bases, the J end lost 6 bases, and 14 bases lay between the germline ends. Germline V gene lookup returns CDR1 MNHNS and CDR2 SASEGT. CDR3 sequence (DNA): TGTGCCAGCAGTCGCGACAAGAAAAGTCAGCCCCAGCATTTT. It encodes CASSRDKKSQPQHF.

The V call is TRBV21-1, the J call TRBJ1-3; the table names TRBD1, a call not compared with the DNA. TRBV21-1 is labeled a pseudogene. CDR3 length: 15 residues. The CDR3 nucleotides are TGTGCCAGCAGCAGGGACAGGGTCCCTGGAAACACCATATATTTT. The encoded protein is CASSRDRVPGNTIYF.

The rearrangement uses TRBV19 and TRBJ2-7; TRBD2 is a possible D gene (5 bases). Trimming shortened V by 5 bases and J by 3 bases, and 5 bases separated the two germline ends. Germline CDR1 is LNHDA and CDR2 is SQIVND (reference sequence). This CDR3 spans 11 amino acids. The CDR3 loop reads CASSEGYEQYF. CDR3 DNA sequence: TGTGCCAGTAGTGAGGGCTACGAGCAGTACTTC.

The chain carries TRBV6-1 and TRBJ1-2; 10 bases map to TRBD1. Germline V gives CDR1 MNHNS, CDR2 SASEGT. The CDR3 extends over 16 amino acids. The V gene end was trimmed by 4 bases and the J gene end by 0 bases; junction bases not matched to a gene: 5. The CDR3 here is CASSGTGGGANYGYTF. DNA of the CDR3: TGTGCCAGCAGTGGGACAGGGGGTGGGGCTAACTATGGCTACACCTTC.

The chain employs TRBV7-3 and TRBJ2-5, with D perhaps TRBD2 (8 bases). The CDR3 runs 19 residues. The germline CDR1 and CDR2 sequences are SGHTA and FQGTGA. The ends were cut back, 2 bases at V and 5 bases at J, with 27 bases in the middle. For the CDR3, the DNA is TGTGCCAGCAGCTTAGGTCGCGGGGGGACAGTTACCGCCGGGGAGACCCAGTACTTC. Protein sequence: CASSLGRGGTVTAGETQYF.

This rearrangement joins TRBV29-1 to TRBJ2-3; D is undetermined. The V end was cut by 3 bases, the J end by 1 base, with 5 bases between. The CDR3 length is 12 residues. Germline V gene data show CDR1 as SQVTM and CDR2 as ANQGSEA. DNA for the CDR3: TGCAGCGTTGACTTTGGCACAGATACGCAGTATTTT. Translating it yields CSVDFGTDTQYF.

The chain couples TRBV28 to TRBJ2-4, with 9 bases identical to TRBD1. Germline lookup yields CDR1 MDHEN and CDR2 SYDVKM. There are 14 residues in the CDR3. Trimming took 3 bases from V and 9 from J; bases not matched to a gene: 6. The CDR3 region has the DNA TGTGCCAGCAGTTTCCGGGACAGGGTTAGCATTCAGTACTTC. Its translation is CASSFRDRVSIQYF.

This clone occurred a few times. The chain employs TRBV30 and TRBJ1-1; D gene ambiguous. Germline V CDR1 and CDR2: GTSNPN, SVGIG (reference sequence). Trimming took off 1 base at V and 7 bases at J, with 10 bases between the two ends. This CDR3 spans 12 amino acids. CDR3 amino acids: CAWSGAVVEAFF. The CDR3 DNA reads TGTGCCTGGAGTGGGGCCGTAGTTGAAGCTTTCTTT.

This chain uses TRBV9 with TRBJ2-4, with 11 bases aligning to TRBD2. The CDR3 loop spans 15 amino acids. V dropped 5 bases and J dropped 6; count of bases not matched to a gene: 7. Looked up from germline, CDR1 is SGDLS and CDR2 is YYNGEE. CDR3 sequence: CASSPTGTSGNIQYF. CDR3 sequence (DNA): TGTGCCAGCAGTCCTACCGGGACTAGCGGAAACATTCAGTACTTC. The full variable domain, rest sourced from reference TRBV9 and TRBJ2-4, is DSGVTQTPKHLITATGQRVTLRCSPRSGDLSVYWYQQSLDQGLQFLIQYYNGEERAKGNILERFSAQQFPDLHSELNLSSLELGDSALYFCASSPTGTSGNIQYFGAGTRLSVL.

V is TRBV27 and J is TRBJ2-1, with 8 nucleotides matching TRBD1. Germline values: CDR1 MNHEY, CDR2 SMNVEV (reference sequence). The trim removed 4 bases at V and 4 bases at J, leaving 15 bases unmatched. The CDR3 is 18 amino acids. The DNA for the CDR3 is TGTGCCAGCAGTTCCACCCTAAGACAGGGGTCGTGGTACAATGAGCAGTTCTTC. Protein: CASSSTLRQGSWYNEQFF.

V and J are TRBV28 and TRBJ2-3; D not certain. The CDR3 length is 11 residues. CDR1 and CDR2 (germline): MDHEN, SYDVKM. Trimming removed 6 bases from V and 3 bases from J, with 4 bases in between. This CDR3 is CASRSTDTQYF. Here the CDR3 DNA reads TGTGCCAGCAGGAGTACAGATACGCAGTATTTT.

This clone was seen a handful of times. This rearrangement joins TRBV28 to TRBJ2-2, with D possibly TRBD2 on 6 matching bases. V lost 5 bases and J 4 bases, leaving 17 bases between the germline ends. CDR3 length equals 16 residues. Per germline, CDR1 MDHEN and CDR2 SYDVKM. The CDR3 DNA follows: TGTGCCAGCAGTCGTTGGGACTTAGAATCCACCGGGGAGCTGTTTTTT. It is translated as CASSRWDLESTGELFF.

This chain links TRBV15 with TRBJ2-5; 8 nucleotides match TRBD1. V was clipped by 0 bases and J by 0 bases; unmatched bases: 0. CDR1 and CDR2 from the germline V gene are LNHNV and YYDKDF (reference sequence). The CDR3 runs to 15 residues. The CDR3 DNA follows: TGTGCCACCAGCAGAGAGGGACAGGACCAAGAGACCCAGTACTTC. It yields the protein CATSREGQDQETQYF.

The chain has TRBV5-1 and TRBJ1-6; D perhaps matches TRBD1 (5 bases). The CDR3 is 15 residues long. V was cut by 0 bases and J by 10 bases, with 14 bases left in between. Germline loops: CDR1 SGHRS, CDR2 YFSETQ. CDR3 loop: CASSLAIGGGSPLHF. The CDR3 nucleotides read TGCGCCAGCAGCTTGGCCATCGGCGGGGGGTCACCCCTCCACTTT.

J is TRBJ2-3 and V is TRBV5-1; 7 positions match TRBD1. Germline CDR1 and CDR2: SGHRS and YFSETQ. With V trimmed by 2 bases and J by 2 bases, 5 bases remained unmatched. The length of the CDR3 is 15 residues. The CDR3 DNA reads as TGCGCCAGCAGCTTAGACAGGGTGGCCACAGATACGCAGTATTTT. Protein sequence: CASSLDRVATDTQYF.